This T cell receptor (beta chain) comes out of a study of T cell responses to AZD1222 COVID-19 vaccine. Points from the study as a whole: Donors, mostly white British, included more females; clonal diversity was possibly underestimated.

Clones were read by immunoSEQ multiplex PCR, and TCRdb kept only the in-frame ones, dropping some. Among tens of thousands of clones, roughly nine tenths were seen once, and the ten largest hold 17%. This CDR3 contains 13 residues. Germline V gene data show CDR1 as MNHEY and CDR2 as SMNVEV (reference sequence). With V trimmed by 3 bases and J by 11 bases, 7 bases remained unmatched. With respect to this clone: Antigen unknown.

The sequencing used peripheral blood, collected on day 0 of AZD1222 vaccination. The sequence came from an adult in good health. This chain links TRBV27 with TRBJ1-1; 9 bases line up with TRBD1. The chain's CDR3 is CASSLIPDRGAFF. For the CDR3, the DNA is TGTGCCAGCAGTTTGATCCCCGACAGGGGGGCTTTCTTT.